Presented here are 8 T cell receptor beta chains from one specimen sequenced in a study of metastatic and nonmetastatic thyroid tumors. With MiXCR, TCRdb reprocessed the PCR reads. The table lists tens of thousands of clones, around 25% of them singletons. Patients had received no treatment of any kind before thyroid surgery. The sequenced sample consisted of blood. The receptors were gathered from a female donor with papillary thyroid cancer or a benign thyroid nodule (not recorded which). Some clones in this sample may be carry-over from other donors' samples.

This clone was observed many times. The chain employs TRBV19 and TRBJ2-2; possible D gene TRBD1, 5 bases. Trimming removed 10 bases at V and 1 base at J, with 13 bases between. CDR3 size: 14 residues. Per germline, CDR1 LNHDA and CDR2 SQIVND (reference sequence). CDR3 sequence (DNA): TGTGCCATCCGATTCGGACAGAACACCGGGGAGCTGTTTTTT. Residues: CAIRFGQNTGELFF.

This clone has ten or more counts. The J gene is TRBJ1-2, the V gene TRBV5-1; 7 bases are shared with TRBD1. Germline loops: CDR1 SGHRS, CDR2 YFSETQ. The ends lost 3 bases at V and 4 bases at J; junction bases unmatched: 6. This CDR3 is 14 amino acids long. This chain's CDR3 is CASSSQGLGYGYTF. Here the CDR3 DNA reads TGCGCCAGCAGCTCACAGGGGCTGGGCTATGGCTACACCTTC. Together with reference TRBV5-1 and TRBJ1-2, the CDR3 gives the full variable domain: KAGVTQTPRYLIKTRGQQVTLSCSPISGHRSVSWYQQTPGQGLQFLFEYFSETQRNKGNFPGRFSGRQFSNSRSEMNVSTLELGDSALYLCASSSQGLGYGYTFGSGTRLTVV.

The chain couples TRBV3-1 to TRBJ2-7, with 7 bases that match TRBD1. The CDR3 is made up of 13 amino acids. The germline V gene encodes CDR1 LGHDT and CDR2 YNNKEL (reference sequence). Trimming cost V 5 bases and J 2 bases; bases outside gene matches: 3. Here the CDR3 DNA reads TGTGCCAGCAGCTCGACAGGGCCCTACGAGCAGTACTTC. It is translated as CASSSTGPYEQYF.

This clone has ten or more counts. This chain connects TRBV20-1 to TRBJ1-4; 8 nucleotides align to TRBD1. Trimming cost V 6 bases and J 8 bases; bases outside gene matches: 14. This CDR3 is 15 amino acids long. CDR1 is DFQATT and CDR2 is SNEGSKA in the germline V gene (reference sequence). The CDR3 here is CSASTGTGLKEKLFF. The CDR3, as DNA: TGCAGTGCGAGCACCGGGACAGGACTAAAGGAAAAACTGTTTTTT.

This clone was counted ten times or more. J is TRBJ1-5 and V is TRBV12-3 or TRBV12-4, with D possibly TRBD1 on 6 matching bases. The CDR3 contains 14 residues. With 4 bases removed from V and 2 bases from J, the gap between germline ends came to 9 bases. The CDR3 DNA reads TGTGCCAGCAGTTCGACAGGACGCAATCAGCCCCAGCATTTT. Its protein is CASSSTGRNQPQHF.

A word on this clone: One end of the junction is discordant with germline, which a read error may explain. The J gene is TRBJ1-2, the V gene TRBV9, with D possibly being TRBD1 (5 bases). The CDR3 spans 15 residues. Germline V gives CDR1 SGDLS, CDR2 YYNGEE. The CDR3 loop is CVSSAYPGPQRGYTF. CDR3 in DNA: TGTGTCAGCAGCGCATACCCGGGACCTCAAAGGGGCTACACCTTC.

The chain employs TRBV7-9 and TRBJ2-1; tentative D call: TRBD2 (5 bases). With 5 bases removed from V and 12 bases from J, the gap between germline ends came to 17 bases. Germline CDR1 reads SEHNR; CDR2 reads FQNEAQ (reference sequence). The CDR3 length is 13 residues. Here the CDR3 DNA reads TGTGCCAGCAGCGGAGGTCGCGTTATTGCGCAGTTCTTC. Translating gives CASSGGRVIAQFF.

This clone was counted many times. This CDR3 reads CASSYTGTSNEKLFF. CDR3 DNA: TGTGCCAGCAGCTATACCGGGACATCTAATGAAAAACTGTTTTTT. The chain recombines TRBV3-1 with TRBJ1-4; D might be TRBD1 (6 bases). Between the trimmed V and J ends, which lost 5 bases and 3 bases, there was a span of 13 bases. Per germline, CDR1 LGHDT and CDR2 YNNKEL (reference sequence). This CDR3 is 15 amino acids long.